The 32 T cell receptor beta chains below were found in one sample sequenced in a study of identical twins. TCRdb re-called the 5' RACE reads through MiXCR, storing one row per CDR3 protein. Here the sample spans 1.5 million to 2 million distinct CDR3 sequences, around 29% being singletons. Sequenced input: cord blood. Receptors originate from a newborn girl in good health.

This clonotype has only a few counts. V gene TRBV20-1 combines with J gene TRBJ2-7, with 9 bases aligning to TRBD2. The CDR3 sequence is 16 residues long. Germline V gene sequence: CDR1 DFQATT, CDR2 SNEGSKA (reference sequence). For the CDR3, the DNA is TGCACCGAACCCCCCCCTCCGGGACTAGCCCTATACGAGCAGTACTTC. Residues: CTEPPPPGLALYEQYF.

This clonotype was observed a few times. J is TRBJ1-5 and V is TRBV6-5; 10 positions agree with TRBD1. CDR1 MNHEY and CDR2 SVGAGI come from the germline V gene. Germline trimming cut 6 bases from V and 4 bases from J; bases unmatched to any gene: 6. The CDR3 has 15 residues. In nucleotides, the CDR3 is TGTGCCAGCAGACACGACAGGGGGCTTAATCAGCCCCAGCATTTT. Translation: CASRHDRGLNQPQHF.

This clonotype was found a few times. DNA of the CDR3: TGTGCCAGCAGCTTAGCGTATAGAGGGATGAACACTGAAGCTTTCTTT. This encodes CASSLAYRGMNTEAFF. The J gene is TRBJ1-1, the V gene TRBV7-6; D is unclear. The germline V gene has CDR1 SGHVS and CDR2 FNYEAQ. The CDR3 has 16 amino acids. Trimming left V 0 bases short and J 0 bases short, with 11 bases between.

This clonotype was observed a handful of times. This rearrangement joins TRBV6-6 to TRBJ1-1; D is unclear. The CDR3 extends over 14 amino acids. V was shortened by 2 bases and J by 0 bases, with 7 bases between the two germline ends. Germline values: CDR1 MNHNY, CDR2 SVGAGI (reference sequence). CDR3 sequence: CASSYEGLNTEAFF. In DNA, the CDR3 is TGTGCCAGCAGTTACGAGGGTTTGAACACTGAAGCTTTCTTT.

The V gene is TRBV5-1, the J gene TRBJ2-3, with D perhaps TRBD1 or TRBD2 (5 bases each). The germline CDR1 and CDR2 sequences are SGHRS and YFSETQ. The CDR3 covers 13 residues. Trimming shortened V by 0 bases and J by 10 bases, and 12 bases separated the two germline ends. DNA for the CDR3: TGCGCCAGCAGCTTGGGATCCGGGACGGCGCAGTATTTT. The encoded protein is CASSLGSGTAQYF.

This clonotype appeared a few times. This chain connects TRBV19 to TRBJ1-6; D uncertain. Germline V gives CDR1 LNHDA, CDR2 SQIVND (reference sequence). The CDR3 has 16 residues. V lost 4 bases to trimming and J lost 0 bases, with 10 bases between them. The CDR3 region has the DNA TGTGCCAGTAGTACCGCAGGAAGCTCCTATAATTCACCCCTCCACTTT. Translation: CASSTAGSSYNSPLHF.

This sequence joins TRBV3-1 and TRBJ1-2; D may be TRBD1 (5 bases). Germline CDR1 is LGHDT and CDR2 is YNNKEL (reference sequence). With 7 bases removed from V and 8 bases from J, the gap between germline ends came to 20 bases. There are 14 residues in the CDR3. CDR3 residues: CASNTPAREEGYTF. The CDR3 DNA sequence: TGTGCCAGCAACACCCCGGCCAGGGAAGAGGGCTACACCTTC. Together with reference TRBV3-1 and TRBJ1-2, the CDR3 gives the full variable domain: DTAVSQTPKYLVTQMGNDKSIKCEQNLGHDTMYWYKQDSKKFLKIMFSYNNKELIINETVPNRFSPKSPDKAHLNLHINSLELGDSAVYFCASNTPAREEGYTFGSGTRLTVV.

This clonotype has only a few counts. The J gene is TRBJ2-7, the V gene TRBV4-1; 14 bases agree with TRBD2. V lost 2 bases to trimming and J lost 6 bases; unmatched junction nucleotides: 6. This CDR3 is built from 16 residues. In germline, CDR1 is MGHRA, CDR2 YSYEKL. The CDR3 bases are TGCGCCAGCAGCCAACTGGGACTAGCGGGAGAGCGCGAGCAGTACTTC. The encoded protein is CASSQLGLAGEREQYF.

The chain couples TRBV25-1 to TRBJ2-1; D remains ambiguous. There are 12 residues in the CDR3. Trimming left V 8 bases short and J 5 bases short, with 10 bases between. CDR1 is MGHDK, CDR2 SYGVNS, per germline. The CDR3 bases are TGTGCCAGCGCCCAGCCAGACAATGAGCAGTTCTTC. Its protein is CASAQPDNEQFF.

The chain uses TRBV12-3 or TRBV12-4 and TRBJ2-7, with D perhaps TRBD1 or TRBD2 (5 bases each). The CDR3 is 14 residues long. V was cut by 3 bases and J by 0 bases, with 9 bases left in between. The CDR3 here is CASSFGDLSYEQYF. CDR3 nucleotides: TGTGCCAGCAGTTTCGGGGACCTCTCCTACGAGCAGTACTTC.

The genes are TRBV11-2 and TRBJ2-3; D gene unclear. The germline V and J ends were trimmed by 4 bases and 1 base, with 18 bases remaining between them. CDR1 SGHAT and CDR2 FQNNGV come from the germline V gene. This CDR3 region has 17 residues. DNA of the CDR3: TGTGCCAGCAGCTCACCCTTCGGCGTTTGGGGCACAGATACGCAGTATTTT. Its translation is CASSSPFGVWGTDTQYF.

In its sample, this clonotype was seen a few times. The chain employs TRBV25-1 and TRBJ2-1; 8 positions agree with TRBD2. Germline V gives CDR1 MGHDK, CDR2 SYGVNS. This CDR3 region has 15 residues. J lost 2 bases, V lost 4 bases, and 4 bases had no gene match. The CDR3: CASSAAGVPYNEQFF. The CDR3 DNA sequence: TGTGCCAGCAGTGCAGCGGGAGTACCCTACAATGAGCAGTTCTTC.

The chain joins TRBV5-1 to TRBJ2-5; TRBD2 is a possible D gene (6 bases). The CDR3 contains 17 residues. Germline CDR1 is SGHRS and CDR2 is YFSETQ. Trimming took off 1 base at V and 11 bases at J, with 27 bases between the two ends. Here the CDR3 DNA reads TGCGCCAGCAGCTTGACTTTGGCTCGGGAGTTTGACAATGAGCAGTACTTC. Amino acids: CASSLTLAREFDNEQYF.

This clonotype was recorded only once. This sequence joins TRBV20-1 and TRBJ2-2; D may be TRBD2 (5 bases). Trimming left V 5 bases short and J 7 bases short, with 11 bases between. The CDR3 is 12 amino acids. Germline V gene lookup returns CDR1 DFQATT and CDR2 SNEGSKA (reference sequence). CDR3 residues: CSAPGIIGELFF. CDR3 nucleotide sequence: TGCAGTGCTCCCGGGATTATCGGGGAGCTGTTTTTT.

This clonotype was counted only a few times. The rearrangement joins TRBV24-1 to TRBJ2-3; TRBD1 matches 9 bases. Trimming at V came to 6 bases and at J to 4 bases, leaving 7 bases not matched to a gene. The CDR3 consists of 15 residues. Germline CDR1 KGHDR, CDR2 SFDVKD. The CDR3 DNA reads TGTGCCACCAGTTCCAGACAGGGGGTAGCAGATACGCAGTATTTT. Translation: CATSSRQGVADTQYF.

The chain joins TRBV14 to TRBJ1-2, with D uncertain. The V gene's germline CDR1 is SGHDN and CDR2 FVKESK. V dropped 4 bases and J dropped 6 bases, with 3 bases sitting between them. The CDR3 has 10 amino acids. CDR3 nucleotide sequence: TGTGCCAGCAGCCGGAATGGCTACACCTTC. It translates to CASSRNGYTF.

The V call is TRBV12-3 or TRBV12-4, the J call TRBJ2-2; 9 positions agree with TRBD1. With 0 bases clipped from V and 4 bases from J, the junction kept 3 bases outside the gene matches. This CDR3 is built from 16 residues. The CDR3 is CASSLAGTGFTGELFF. The CDR3 nucleotides read TGTGCCAGCAGTTTAGCCGGGACAGGGTTCACCGGGGAGCTGTTTTTT.

The sample holds a few counts of this clonotype. This chain joins TRBV4-1 and TRBJ1-1; perhaps TRBD1 as D (5 bases). The germline gives CDR1 MGHRA, CDR2 YSYEKL. V shed 6 bases and J shed 6 bases, with 26 bases lying between them. The CDR3 is made up of 17 amino acids. The CDR3 DNA reads as TGCGCCAGCAGAGAGAGGGGCGCCCTAAATGGGAGTCCTGAAGCTTTCTTT. This codes for CASRERGALNGSPEAFF.

This rearrangement joins TRBV10-3 to TRBJ1-5; D uncertain. Germline V gives CDR1 ENHRY, CDR2 SYGVKD. V lost 2 bases and J 3 bases, leaving 11 bases between the germline ends. The CDR3 loop spans 15 amino acids. The CDR3 sequence is CAISERAGPNQPQHF. The CDR3 nucleotides read TGTGCCATCAGTGAGAGAGCGGGTCCCAATCAGCCCCAGCATTTT.

This clonotype showed up just a few times. This rearrangement joins TRBV7-9 to TRBJ1-2; D is unclear. Trimming took off 5 bases at V and 2 bases at J, with 12 bases between the two ends. The CDR3 totals 14 residues. CDR1 and CDR2 (germline): SEHNR, FQNEAQ (reference sequence). CDR3 sequence: CASSVERGNYGYTF. The CDR3 DNA sequence: TGTGCCAGCAGCGTAGAGAGAGGGAACTATGGCTACACCTTC.

Only a few counts were recorded for this clonotype. V is TRBV20-1 and J is TRBJ1-2; TRBD1 is a possible D gene (5 bases). Germline CDR1 is DFQATT and CDR2 is SNEGSKA (reference sequence). The CDR3 totals 13 residues. V gave up 3 bases and J gave up 4 bases, with 12 bases separating them. The CDR3 loop is CSASHGTPYGYTF. CDR3 DNA: TGCAGTGCTAGTCACGGGACCCCCTATGGCTACACCTTC.

This clonotype was detected ten times or more. CDR3 region: CASSQGTSRTDTQYF. In nucleotides, the CDR3 is TGTGCCAGCAGCCAAGGGACTAGCCGCACAGATACGCAGTATTTT. V is TRBV3-1 and J is TRBJ2-3, with 8 bases aligning to TRBD2. V lost 1 base to trimming and J lost 1 base; unmatched junction nucleotides: 1. The CDR3 is 15 amino acids. From germline, CDR1 is LGHDT and CDR2 YNNKEL (reference sequence).

This clonotype was detected many times. V usage is TRBV12-3 or TRBV12-4 and J usage is TRBJ2-7, with D possibly being TRBD1 (5 bases). The length of the CDR3 is 15 residues. Trimming pared 0 bases from V and 0 bases from J, leaving 9 bases between. The CDR3 region is CASSLAGASSYEQYF. The CDR3 DNA sequence: TGTGCCAGCAGTTTAGCAGGGGCCAGCTCCTACGAGCAGTACTTC.

The chain carries TRBV10-3 and TRBJ1-1, with D perhaps TRBD1 (6 bases). The CDR3 contains 13 residues. Germline CDR1 reads ENHRY; CDR2 reads SYGVKD. V lost 4 bases and J lost 5, with 11 bases in between. The DNA for the CDR3 is TGTGCCATCAGTGCCTCAGGGGCGACTGAAGCTTTCTTT. It is translated as CAISASGATEAFF.

The chain combines TRBV6-6 with TRBJ1-6; 8 nucleotides line up with TRBD1. Trimming cost V 6 bases and J 5 bases; bases outside gene matches: 3. Germline V gene data show CDR1 as MNHNY and CDR2 as SVGAGI (reference sequence). CDR3 size: 14 residues. The CDR3 nucleotides read TGTGCCAGCAGCTCGGACAGGGATAATTCACCCCTCCACTTT. It encodes CASSSDRDNSPLHF.

The chain has TRBV4-1 and TRBJ1-2; D not resolved. V lost 1 base, J lost 0 bases, and 6 bases lay in between. This CDR3 has 14 residues. Looked up from germline, CDR1 is MGHRA and CDR2 is YSYEKL. The CDR3 nucleotides read TGCGCCAGCAGCCAAGTGGTGTCTAACTATGGCTACACCTTC. This codes for CASSQVVSNYGYTF.

The J gene is TRBJ1-5, the V gene TRBV12-3 or TRBV12-4, with 7 bases that match TRBD1. The CDR3 spans 17 residues. The V segment lost 6 bases and the J segment 0 bases; nucleotides outside the gene matches: 11. The CDR3 sequence is CASRDRDRVYSNQPQHF. DNA of the CDR3: TGTGCCAGCAGGGATCGGGACAGAGTATATAGCAATCAGCCCCAGCATTTT.

The rearrangement uses TRBV11-2 and TRBJ2-7; either TRBD1 or TRBD2 may supply D (5 bases each). The CDR3 extends over 16 amino acids. Per germline, CDR1 SGHAT and CDR2 FQNNGV. Trimming pared 5 bases from V and 7 bases from J, leaving 24 bases between. The CDR3 spells CASSPFDRGRVGEQYF. CDR3 bases: TGTGCCAGCAGCCCCTTCGACAGAGGGCGGGTAGGGGAGCAGTACTTC.

This clonotype has more than one count but fewer than ten. The DNA for the CDR3 is TGCAGTGCTACCAGAAGGACAGGGTCCTACGAGCAGTACTTC. Residues: CSATRRTGSYEQYF. The chain joins TRBV20-1 to TRBJ2-7; TRBD1 matches at 8 bases. This CDR3 has 14 residues. Germline CDR1 and CDR2: DFQATT and SNEGSKA (reference sequence). V was clipped by 4 bases and J by 1 base; unmatched bases: 6.

This rearrangement joins TRBV5-1 to TRBJ2-5, with a possible D match to TRBD2 (5 bases). The J call is uncertain, as TRBJ2-7 better fits the DNA end. The CDR3 sequence is 14 residues long. In germline, CDR1 is SGHRS, CDR2 YFSETQ. CDR3 bases: TGCGCCAGCAGCTTGGGGTTCGAGGGCTACGAGCAGTACTTC. Translating gives CASSLGFEGYEQYF.

Ten or more counts support this clonotype. The rearrangement links TRBV29-1 to TRBJ2-7, with D unclear. From germline, CDR1 is SQVTM and CDR2 ANQGSEA. The CDR3 runs 9 residues. V dropped 5 bases and J dropped 5 bases, with 4 bases sitting between them. CDR3 bases: TGCAGCGTTCCCCACGAGCAGTACTTC. Encoded protein: CSVPHEQYF.

The CDR3 region is CASSFKTSGSPLSTDTQYF. CDR3 sequence (DNA): TGCGCCAGCAGCTTCAAGACTAGCGGGAGCCCCCTTAGCACAGATACGCAGTATTTT. This sequence joins TRBV5-1 and TRBJ2-3, with 12 bases identical to TRBD2. The trim removed 2 bases at V and 0 bases at J, leaving 10 bases unmatched. The germline V gene has CDR1 SGHRS and CDR2 YFSETQ. The length of the CDR3 is 19 residues. The full variable domain, in which reference TRBV5-1 and TRBJ2-3 provide the parts outside the CDR3, is KAGVTQTPRYLIKTRGQQVTLSCSPISGHRSVSWYQQTPGQGLQFLFEYFSETQRNKGNFPGRFSGRQFSNSRSEMNVSTLELGDSALYLCASSFKTSGSPLSTDTQYFGPGTRLTVL.